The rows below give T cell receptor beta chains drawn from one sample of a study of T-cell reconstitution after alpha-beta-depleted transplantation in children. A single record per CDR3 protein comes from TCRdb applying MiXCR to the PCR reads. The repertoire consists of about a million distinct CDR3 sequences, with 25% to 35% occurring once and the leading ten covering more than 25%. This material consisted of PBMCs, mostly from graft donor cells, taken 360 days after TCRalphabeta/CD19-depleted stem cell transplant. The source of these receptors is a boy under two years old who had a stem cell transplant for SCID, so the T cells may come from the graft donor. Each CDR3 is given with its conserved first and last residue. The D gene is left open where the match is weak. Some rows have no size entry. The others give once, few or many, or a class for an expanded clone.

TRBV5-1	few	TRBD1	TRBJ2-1	CASSLEGTGSWAEQFF	TGCGCCAGCAGCTTGGAGGGGACAGGGAGTTGGGCTGAGCAGTTCTTC
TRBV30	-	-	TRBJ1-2	CAWSVGPGNNYGYTF	TGTGCCTGGAGTGTAGGCCCCGGGAACAACTATGGCTACACCTTC
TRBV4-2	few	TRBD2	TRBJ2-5	CASSQPAGGEETQYF	TGTGCCAGCAGCCAACCAGCGGGGGGGGAAGAGACCCAGTACTTC
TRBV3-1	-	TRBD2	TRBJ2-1	CASSQEFPLAGLGNEQFF	TGTGCCAGCAGCCAAGAATTTCCACTAGCGGGCCTTGGCAATGAGCAGTTCTTC
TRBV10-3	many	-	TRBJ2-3	CAISELGTDTQYF	TGTGCCATCAGTGAGTTGGGCACAGATACGCAGTATTTT
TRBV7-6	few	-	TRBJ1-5	CASSLGLGNQPQHF	TGTGCCAGCAGCTTAGGATTGGGGAATCAGCCCCAGCATTTT
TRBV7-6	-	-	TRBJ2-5	CASSLDHPSGETQYF	TGTGCCAGCAGCTTGGATCATCCTTCAGGGGAGACCCAGTACTTC
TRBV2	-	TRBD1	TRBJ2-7	CASTRDRLIDEQYF	TGTGCCAGCACCCGGGACAGACTAATCGACGAGCAGTACTTC
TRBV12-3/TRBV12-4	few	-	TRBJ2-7	CASSYTSDEQYF	TGTGCCAGCAGTTATACATCCGACGAGCAGTACTTC
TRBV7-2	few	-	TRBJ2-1	CASSLEAGANEQFF	TGTGCCAGCAGCTTAGAAGCAGGGGCCAATGAGCAGTTCTTC
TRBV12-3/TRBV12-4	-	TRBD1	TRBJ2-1	CASSLLSVGTEDNEQFF	TGTGCCAGCAGTTTGTTATCCGTTGGGACAGAAGACAATGAGCAGTTCTTC
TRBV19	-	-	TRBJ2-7	CASSKAAKVHEQYF	TGTGCCAGTAGTAAGGCAGCGAAGGTGCACGAGCAGTACTTC
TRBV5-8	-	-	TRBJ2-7	CASGPRLTLLDEQYF	TGTGCCAGCGGCCCCAGGCTTACCCTTTTGGACGAGCAGTACTTC
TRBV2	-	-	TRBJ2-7	CASSEPLSEQYF	TGTGCCAGCAGTGAACCCCTCTCCGAGCAGTACTTC
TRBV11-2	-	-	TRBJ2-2	CASSLVPELDTGELFF	TGTGCCAGCAGCTTAGTGCCGGAGTTGGACACCGGGGAGCTGTTTTTT
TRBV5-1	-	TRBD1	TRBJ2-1	CASSLTRTGGFGEQFF	TGCGCCAGCAGCCTCACGCGGACAGGGGGCTTCGGAGAGCAGTTCTTC
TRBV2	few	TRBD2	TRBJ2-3	CASSELRGGLNTQYF	TGTGCCAGCAGTGAATTGCGGGGGGGCCTAAACACGCAGTATTTT
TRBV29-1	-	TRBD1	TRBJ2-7	CSVEVGQGLYEQYF	TGCAGCGTTGAAGTTGGACAGGGGCTCTACGAGCAGTACTTC
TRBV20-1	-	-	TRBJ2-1	CSARDWLGEQFF	TGCAGTGCTAGGGACTGGCTAGGGGAGCAGTTCTTC
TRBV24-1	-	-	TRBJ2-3	CATSLRTDLTSTDTQYF	TGTGCCACCAGTCTACGGACAGACCTCACTAGCACAGATACGCAGTATTTT
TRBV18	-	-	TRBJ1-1	CASSPTLSTEAFF	TGTGCCAGCTCTCCGACACTATCCACTGAAGCTTTCTTT
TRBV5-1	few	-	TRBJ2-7	CASSLGGSGEQYF	TGCGCCAGCAGCTTGGGGGGTTCGGGGGAGCAGTACTTC
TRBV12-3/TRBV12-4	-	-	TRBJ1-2	CASREGGVDYGYTF	TGTGCCAGCAGAGAAGGAGGGGTAGACTATGGCTACACCTTC
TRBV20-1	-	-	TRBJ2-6	CSAASSGANVLTF	TGCAGTGCCGCAAGCTCTGGGGCCAACGTCCTGACTTTC